The 30 T cell receptor beta chains given below trace back to one sample, sequenced in a study of cytotoxic CD8 clonotypes in ibrutinib-treated CLL. Clones were sequenced by immunoSEQ multiplex PCR, and TCRdb holds only the in-frame ones, with some missing. The sample shows some 15,000 clones, 55% to 65% of them seen only once. The sample consisted of PBMCs, taken before ibrutinib treatment. The receptors shown here come from a human donor with chronic lymphocytic leukemia.

This clone came up a few times. The chain joins TRBV11-2 to TRBJ2-2; TRBD1 might be the D (6 bases). The CDR3 has 15 amino acids. In germline, CDR1 is SGHAT, CDR2 FQNNGV. Trimming took off 3 bases at V and 1 base at J, with 9 bases between the two ends. The CDR3 reads CASSLATGNTGELFF. The CDR3 DNA follows: TGTGCCAGCAGCTTGGCGACAGGGAACACCGGGGAGCTGTTTTTT.

The chain recombines TRBV7-9 with TRBJ1-2, with D unclear. The CDR3 covers 16 residues. CDR1 is SEHNR and CDR2 is FQNEAQ in the germline V gene (reference sequence). The V end lost 0 bases, the J end lost 0 bases, and 11 bases lay between the germline ends. This chain's CDR3 is CASSLAFLKANYGYTF. The CDR3 DNA is TGTGCCAGCAGCTTAGCTTTCCTAAAAGCTAACTATGGCTACACCTTC.

The chain recombines TRBV11-2 with TRBJ2-1; TRBD2 is a possible D gene (6 bases). Germline V gene data show CDR1 as SGHAT and CDR2 as FQNNGV. CDR3 length: 14 amino acids. V was trimmed by 4 bases and J by 8 bases, leaving 15 bases between them. The CDR3 DNA sequence: TGTGCCAGCAGCTCGCGGGACTCCGTCGATGAGCAGTTCTTC. This gives the protein CASSSRDSVDEQFF.

A few counts support this clone. The J gene is TRBJ2-1, the V gene TRBV5-6; 8 nucleotides align to TRBD2. J lost 7 bases, V lost 4 bases, and 13 bases had no gene match. CDR1 SGHDT and CDR2 YYEEEE come from the germline V gene. This CDR3 is built from 16 residues. The CDR3 spells CASSRISVAGTNEQFF. The DNA for the CDR3 is TGTGCCAGCAGCCGTATCTCGGTAGCGGGAACGAATGAGCAGTTCTTC. Supplemented by reference TRBV5-6 and TRBJ2-1, the full variable domain reads DAGVTQSPTHLIKTRGQQVTLRCSPKSGHDTVSWYQQALGQGPQFIFQYYEEEERQRGNFPDRFSGHQFPNYSSELNVNALLLGDSALYLCASSRISVAGTNEQFFGPGTRLTVL.

The chain carries TRBV10-2 and TRBJ1-6; a possible D gene is TRBD1 (6 bases). CDR3 length: 15 amino acids. V shed 4 bases and J shed 5 bases, with 12 bases lying between them. In germline, CDR1 is WSHSY, CDR2 SAAADI. The chain's CDR3 is CASSVLQGNNSPLHF. The CDR3 region has the DNA TGCGCCAGCAGTGTATTACAGGGAAATAATTCACCCCTCCACTTT.

The rearrangement links TRBV6-5 to TRBJ1-2, with no clear D. V lost 5 bases and J 8 bases, leaving 21 bases between the germline ends. The CDR3 totals 15 residues. CDR1 MNHEY and CDR2 SVGAGI come from the germline V gene. CDR3 bases: TGTGCCAGCAGTCAAAGTCCGGACTTATTAGGGGGCTACACCTTC. Its translation is CASSQSPDLLGGYTF.

In this sample, this clone turned up once. The rearrangement links TRBV18 to TRBJ2-6; possible D gene TRBD1, 6 bases. This CDR3 region has 17 residues. Germline V gives CDR1 KGHSH, CDR2 LQKENI. Trimming removed 4 bases from V and 0 bases from J, with 13 bases in between. The CDR3: CASSLQGGLSGANVLTF. CDR3 DNA: TGTGCCAGCTCACTACAGGGTGGGCTCTCTGGGGCCAACGTCCTGACTTTC.

This chain links TRBV5-1 with TRBJ1-1; 8 bases map to TRBD1. There are 17 residues in the CDR3. V lost 2 bases and J lost 9; bases outside the gene matches: 18. The V gene's germline CDR1 is SGHRS and CDR2 YFSETQ. Here the CDR3 reads CASSLSGGAAGVGKAFF. The CDR3 nucleotides are TGCGCCAGCAGCTTATCAGGGGGCGCGGCGGGAGTGGGGAAAGCTTTCTTT.

This clone turned up a few times. The chain employs TRBV18 and TRBJ1-3, with D possibly matching TRBD1 (5 bases). Per the germline V gene, CDR1 is KGHSH and CDR2 is LQKENI. This CDR3 contains 13 residues. Trimming took off 6 bases at V and 2 bases at J, with 8 bases between the two ends. CDR3 residues: CASSSGTGNTIYF. The CDR3, as DNA: TGTGCCAGCTCCTCAGGGACTGGAAACACCATATATTTT.

The V gene is TRBV27, the J gene TRBJ1-2, with a possible D match to TRBD1 (5 bases). Germline values: CDR1 MNHEY, CDR2 SMNVEV (reference sequence). This CDR3 comprises 15 residues. Between the trimmed V and J ends, which lost 1 base and 5 bases, there was a span of 14 bases. CDR3 nucleotides: TGTGCCAGCAGTTTATTCCGGCAGGGAAGTTATGGCTACACCTTC. Its translation is CASSLFRQGSYGYTF.

This clone counts as medium-sized. The chain carries TRBV6-5 and TRBJ1-6; D not certain. This CDR3 has 12 amino acids. V was clipped by 7 bases and J by 9 bases, with 10 bases between them. The V gene's germline CDR1 is MNHEY and CDR2 SVGAGI. CDR3 in DNA: TGTGCCAGCACAACTAGTGGTTCACCCCTCCACTTT. Translated: CASTTSGSPLHF.

The chain recombines TRBV5-4 with TRBJ2-7; 7 bases are a match to TRBD1. The CDR3 runs to 14 residues. V was pared by 2 bases and J by 5 bases, with 7 bases of the junction left unmatched. Germline CDR1 SGHNT, CDR2 YYREEE (reference sequence). The CDR3, as DNA: TGTGCCAGCAGCTTAGGGGACAGATGGAACGAGCAGTACTTC. Its translation: CASSLGDRWNEQYF.

The genes are TRBV10-3 and TRBJ1-1; D remains unclear. Trimming took 3 bases from V and 7 from J, leaving 15 bases between them. The V gene's germline CDR1 is ENHRY and CDR2 SYGVKD. The CDR3 spans 14 residues. The CDR3 reads CAISEGGRTHEAFF. Written as DNA, the CDR3 is TGTGCCATCAGTGAAGGCGGGCGGACCCATGAAGCTTTCTTT.

This clone has just a few counts. The chain joins TRBV9 to TRBJ2-5, with TRBD2 matching 14 bases. This CDR3 spans 18 amino acids. Germline V gene lookup returns CDR1 SGDLS and CDR2 YYNGEE. The trim removed 3 bases at V and 5 bases at J, leaving 12 bases unmatched. The CDR3 sequence: CASSARLAGGPVRETQYF. CDR3 nucleotide sequence: TGTGCCAGCAGCGCCAGACTAGCGGGAGGGCCGGTCCGGGAGACCCAGTACTTC.

V and J are TRBV4-2 and TRBJ1-2, with D uncertain. This CDR3 region has 14 residues. In germline, CDR1 is LGHNA, CDR2 YNFKEQ. Trimming took off 3 bases at V and 7 bases at J, with 15 bases between the two ends. DNA of the CDR3: TGTGCCAGCAGCCACGGAGGCGGGGTCTCTGGCTACACCTTC. Residues: CASSHGGGVSGYTF.

J is TRBJ2-7 and V is TRBV7-2; D is unclear. Trimming removed 5 bases from V and 0 bases from J, with 11 bases in between. CDR3 length equals 14 residues. The germline gives CDR1 SGHTA, CDR2 FQGNSA. The chain's CDR3 is CASSRDTTSYEQYV. CDR3 nucleotides: TGTGCCAGCAGCAGAGATACTACCTCCTACGAGCAGTACGTC.

The table lists this clone with a count of one. The rearrangement uses TRBV10-3 and TRBJ2-1; no firm D call. The V end was cut by 11 bases, the J end by 7 bases, with 18 bases between. Germline V gene lookup returns CDR1 ENHRY and CDR2 SYGVKD. CDR3 length: 13 residues. Written as DNA, the CDR3 is TGTGCCGTGGCCCGGCTAGAGAGGAATGAGCAGTTCTTC. Translated: CAVARLERNEQFF.

This clone is medium-sized by share. As DNA, the CDR3 is TGTGCCAGCAGCCAAGAGCCGGGCTACTCTGGAAACACCATATATTTT. This translates into CASSQEPGYSGNTIYF. This chain connects TRBV4-2 to TRBJ1-3; no clear D. Germline V CDR1 and CDR2: LGHNA, YNFKEQ. The CDR3 runs 16 residues. The V gene lost 0 bases and the J gene lost 0 bases, with 9 bases spanning the gap.

This rearrangement joins TRBV5-1 to TRBJ2-3; 8 bases are shared with TRBD2. CDR1 is SGHRS, CDR2 YFSETQ, per germline. The V and J ends lost 4 bases and 5 bases, in that order; junction bases with no gene match: 9. There are 15 residues in the CDR3. CDR3 sequence: CASSPGLASVDTQYF. The CDR3, as DNA: TGCGCCAGCAGCCCTGGACTAGCTTCGGTAGATACGCAGTATTTT.

The V call is TRBV4-2, the J call TRBJ1-5; no clear D. Looked up from germline, CDR1 is LGHNA and CDR2 is YNFKEQ. This CDR3 comprises 14 residues. Trimming took 0 bases from V and 10 from J, leaving 13 bases between them. CDR3 region: CASSQELSVGPQHF. The DNA for the CDR3 is TGTGCCAGCAGCCAAGAACTCTCGGTGGGACCCCAGCATTTT.

CDR3 amino acids: CASSIDKISLTATEQFF. The DNA for the CDR3 is TGTGCCAGTAGTATAGATAAAATCTCTTTAACAGCAACTGAGCAGTTCTTC. This chain joins TRBV19 and TRBJ2-1; D uncertain. Trimming pared 0 bases from V and 9 bases from J, leaving 21 bases between. This CDR3 contains 17 residues. Germline V gives CDR1 LNHDA, CDR2 SQIVND (reference sequence). Drawing the rest from reference TRBV19 and TRBJ2-1, the complete variable domain is DGGITQSPKYLFRKEGQNVTLSCEQNLNHDAMYWYRQDPGQGLRLIYYSQIVNDFQKGDIAEGYSVSREKKESFPLTVTSAQKNPTAFYLCASSIDKISLTATEQFFGPGTRLTVL.

V usage is TRBV14 and J usage is TRBJ2-7; maybe TRBD2 (5 bases). The CDR3 has 14 amino acids. The germline V and J ends were trimmed by 4 bases and 1 base, with 11 bases remaining between them. Germline V gene sequence: CDR1 SGHDN, CDR2 FVKESK. CDR3 bases: TGTGCCAGCAGCCCTAGCCTACTATCCTACGAGCAGTACTTC. It specifies CASSPSLLSYEQYF.

The CDR3 reads CASSLEAGQKLFF. The CDR3 DNA is TGTGCCAGCAGCTTGGAGGCGGGCCAAAAACTGTTTTTT. The V gene is TRBV7-9, the J gene TRBJ1-4; D unclear. Trimming removed 3 bases at V and 9 bases at J, with 11 bases between. Germline assignment: CDR1 SEHNR and CDR2 FQNEAQ (reference sequence). CDR3 length: 13 residues.

V gene TRBV29-1 combines with J gene TRBJ1-1; 7 bases are shared with TRBD1. CDR3 length: 13 residues. In germline, CDR1 is SQVTM, CDR2 ANQGSEA. The ends lost 6 bases at V and 4 bases at J; junction bases unmatched: 8. Here the CDR3 reads CSVQDRMGTEAFF. CDR3 nucleotide sequence: TGCAGCGTCCAGGACAGGATGGGCACTGAAGCTTTCTTT.

The chain uses TRBV2 and TRBJ2-3; no clear D. V was clipped by 7 bases and J by 4 bases, with 27 bases between them. The germline V gene encodes CDR1 SNHLY and CDR2 FYNNEI. The length of the CDR3 is 18 residues. The CDR3 protein is CASTWLPLASYFADTQYF. CDR3 in DNA: TGTGCCAGCACCTGGTTACCCCTGGCCTCGTATTTCGCAGATACGCAGTATTTT.

This clone was detected only a few times. The rearrangement joins TRBV28 to TRBJ2-5; 8 bases are shared with TRBD1. This CDR3 comprises 12 residues. CDR1 MDHEN and CDR2 SYDVKM come from the germline V gene. The junction had 3 bases not matched to a gene; V was cut back by 7 bases and J by 5 bases. The CDR3 loop is CASTTGVETQYF. In nucleotides, the CDR3 is TGTGCCAGCACGACAGGGGTGGAGACCCAGTACTTC.

This clone has only a few counts. The chain combines TRBV5-1 with TRBJ1-2, with D perhaps matching TRBD1 (5 bases). This CDR3 has 14 amino acids. V was shortened by 0 bases and J by 4 bases, with 10 bases between the two germline ends. CDR1 is SGHRS, CDR2 YFSETQ, per germline. DNA for the CDR3: TGCGCCAGCAGCTTGGGCCAGACAGCCTATGGCTACACCTTC. Encoded protein: CASSLGQTAYGYTF.

This clone was observed once. V is TRBV5-1 and J is TRBJ2-7; weak D call: TRBD2 (6 bases). This CDR3 is 15 amino acids long. Trimming cost V 0 bases and J 5 bases, with 15 bases left between them. Germline CDR1 and CDR2: SGHRS and YFSETQ. The CDR3 DNA reads as TGCGCCAGCAGCTTGGTTGTAGCGGATGTAGACGAGCAGTACTTC. Protein sequence: CASSLVVADVDEQYF. The full variable domain, in which reference TRBV5-1 and TRBJ2-7 provide the parts outside the CDR3, is KAGVTQTPRYLIKTRGQQVTLSCSPISGHRSVSWYQQTPGQGLQFLFEYFSETQRNKGNFPGRFSGRQFSNSRSEMNVSTLELGDSALYLCASSLVVADVDEQYFGPGTRLTVT.

A few counts support this clone. The V gene is TRBV28, the J gene TRBJ2-3; TRBD1 matches 11 bases. This CDR3 contains 14 residues. Germline trimming cut 4 bases from V and 4 bases from J; bases unmatched to any gene: 1. Germline V gene lookup returns CDR1 MDHEN and CDR2 SYDVKM. CDR3 residues: CASSWTGGADTQYF. DNA of the CDR3: TGTGCCAGCAGTTGGACAGGGGGCGCAGATACGCAGTATTTT.

The V call is TRBV4-1, the J call TRBJ2-3; TRBD2 aligns across 7 bases. The germline V gene encodes CDR1 MGHRA and CDR2 YSYEKL. V shed 1 base, J shed 0 bases, and the junction held 10 bases outside the gene matches. CDR3 length: 18 residues. DNA for the CDR3: TGCGCCAGCAGCCAAGCCCCACTAGCGACTACTAGCACAGATACGCAGTATTTT. Translating gives CASSQAPLATTSTDTQYF.